The present entry profiles one T cell receptor beta chain with its context. Its binding antigen is unknown. No base quality values were provided; no much bigger clone lies one nucleotide off. Every donor was a healthy Caucasian. The sample comes from a study of identical twins (dated by TCRdb to the mid-2010s). For the study in its entirety: To test whether fetal clonotypes persist, the study used deep sequencing on TCR alpha and beta repertoires from monozygotic twins, unrelated adults of various ages, and cord blood. To rule out contamination, the twin experiments were replicated at different times with different library preparation protocols. Study-wide findings and limitations: In monozygotic twins, out-of-frame TCR alpha sharing was systematically underestimated by recombination models, although the models agreed with sharing between unrelated individuals. Compared with coincidental sharing between unrelated individuals, an excess of low generation-probability sequences was observed among out-of-frame TCR alpha sequences shared between twins. Excess twin sharing in beta out-of-frame sequences was weaker because fewer shared sequences lowered the signal-to-noise ratio. Because the same donors could not be followed over many years, the conclusions relied on cross-sectional statistical analysis. Abundant cord blood beta clonotypes had fewer insertions, young adult naive repertoires showed a similar but weaker trend, and memory repertoires showed no such trend. Zero-insertion analyses could be partly confounded by invariant T cells such as MAIT and iNKT, although diverse VJ usage argued against such confounding for most clonotypes.

Reading from cysteine to phenylalanine, the CDR3 counts 12 amino acids. Only CDR3 DNA remains: 36 bases, in frame from the first base. The germline V gene sets CDR1 to SGHRS and CDR2 to YFSETQ. V trim: 2 bases; J trim: 11 bases; unmatched bases: 6. The library was produced with 5' RACE. TCRdb names Illumina HiSeq 2000 as the instrument used. Template switching added a universal primer binding site, and the final cDNA carried a unique molecular identifier that allowed TCR cDNA molecules to be counted accurately. Specific primers in the conserved constant-segment region were used to synthesize first-strand cDNA for TCR alpha and beta chains. To control for contamination, every cDNA library carried two barcodes: a SMART-Mk sample barcode plus Illumina barcodes. Two successive PCR steps introduced TruSeq adapter sequences along with Illumina sample barcodes. Sequencing of the TCR alpha and beta cDNA libraries was done on the Illumina HiSeq platform using custom primers. As for the authors' bioinformatics: Raw reads were processed with MiGEC to extract unique molecular identifiers, and MiXCR was used to determine CDR3 positions. Recombination models were inferred per individual with the repgenHMM and IGoR tools using an EM algorithm. The analysis of shared clonotypes was done with the tcR package in R, with sharing normalized by the product of cloneset sizes. To study raw recombination without the effects of thymic and clonal selection, out-of-frame nonproductive sequences were analyzed. Through fastp at Q25 and MiXCR, TCRdb rebuilt clones from the public reads, retaining in-frame beta chains. When rows share a CDR3 protein, they turn into one entry using the most common DNA and genes. TCRdb assigned the V and J calls; the authors' analysis was not used. This sample comprises 1.5 million to 2 million distinct CDR3 sequences, about 32% of them detected only once. More than 0.25% of the sample is held by the ten biggest clonotypes.

The chain links TRBV5-1 with TRBJ1-1, and TRBD1 matches 7 of the central bases. The clonotype comes from a newborn girl in good health. The sequenced sample consisted of cord blood. The CDR3 in this case is CASSLDRARAFF. The sequence in DNA is TGCGCCAGCAGCTTAGACAGGGCCAGGGCTTTCTTT.